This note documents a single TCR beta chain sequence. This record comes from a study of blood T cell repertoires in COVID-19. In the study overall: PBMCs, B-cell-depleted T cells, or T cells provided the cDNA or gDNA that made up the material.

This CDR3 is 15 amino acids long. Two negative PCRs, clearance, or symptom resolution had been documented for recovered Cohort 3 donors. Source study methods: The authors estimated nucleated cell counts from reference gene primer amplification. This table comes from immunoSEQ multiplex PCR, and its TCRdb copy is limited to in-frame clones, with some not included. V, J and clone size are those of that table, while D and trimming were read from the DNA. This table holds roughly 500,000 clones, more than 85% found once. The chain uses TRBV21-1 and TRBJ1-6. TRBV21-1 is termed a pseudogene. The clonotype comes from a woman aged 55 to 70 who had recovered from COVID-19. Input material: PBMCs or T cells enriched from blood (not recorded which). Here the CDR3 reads CASSKREGGNSPLHF. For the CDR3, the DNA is TGTGCCAGCAGCAAGAGGGAGGGGGGGAATTCACCCCTCCACTTT.